This T cell receptor (beta chain) was captured by sequencing in a study of blood T cell repertoires in COVID-19. With 3 bases removed from V and 6 bases from J, the gap between germline ends came to 11 bases. The V gene's germline CDR1 is SGHTA and CDR2 FQGNSA. The CDR3 sequence is 13 residues long. Repertoires were generated with immunoSEQ multiplex PCR, while TCRdb's copy carries only in-frame clones and drops some. The profile shows 310,000 or so clones, around 87% of them singletons. The chain recombines TRBV7-2 with TRBJ1-1, with D tentatively TRBD1 (5 bases). Material: peripheral blood. This TCR came from a woman in her forties or fifties with active or convalescent COVID-19. The DNA of the CDR3 is TGTGCCAGCAGCTTGGGGGGGTTCGCTGAAGCTTTCTTT. Translated: CASSLGGFAEAFF.